This T cell receptor (beta chain) was sequenced during a study of shared clonotypes between healthy human individuals. In its sample, this clone was seen a few times. Distinct nucleotide sequences in the sample also encode this CDR3. Trimming shortened V by 5 bases and J by 0 bases, and 5 bases separated the two germline ends. CDR3 length equals 13 residues. Germline V CDR1 and CDR2: LNHDA, SQIVND (reference sequence). The assay ran at deep level. TCRdb keeps only in-frame clones here, not all; method: immunoSEQ multiplex PCR. The data show millions of clones, more than 90% seen once. Sequencing was carried out using naive CD4+ T cells sorted from blood. Subset denoted: CD45RA+ positively selected. The rearrangement links TRBV19 to TRBJ1-5; no firm D call. The TCR originated in a man aged 18 to 30 in good health. CDR3 protein: CASSPYSNQPQHF. CDR3 sequence (DNA): TGTGCCAGTAGTCCCTATAGCAATCAGCCCCAGCATTTT.